This TCR beta chain derives from a study of CD8+ T cells in alopecia areata (dated 2018 in TCRdb). Study-level background: The treated patients, all with moderate-to-severe alopecia areata, were enrolled in an open-label pilot trial of oral tofacitinib given at 5 to 10 mg twice daily. Patients stayed on tofacitinib for 6 to 18 months and then had 6 months of follow-up off drug so that delayed response and recurrence could be assessed. In treated patients, disease severity was measured using the SALT score, which gives the percentage of scalp surface area affected. To study T cell clonal expansion in alopecia areata, the researchers applied high-throughput TCRbeta sequencing to both the C3H/HeJ mouse model and human patients. On the human side, TCRbeta sequencing was run on scalp tissue and on sorted CD4+ and CD8+ peripheral blood T cells from healthy controls and from alopecia areata patients with either patchy or totalis/universalis disease. Biopsies were taken from tofacitinib-treated patients at baseline and at 4 and 24 weeks of treatment, and a later scalp biopsy was taken in several of the tofacitinib-treated patients. Scalp clonality was compared across normal scalp (n=4), patchy alopecia areata scalp (n=8), and alopecia totalis/universalis scalp (n=8). RNA was extracted with the PAXgene miRNA kit for fixed scalp, the miRNeasy kit for PBMCs, and the RNeasy kit for mouse skin. TCRbeta CDR3 regions were amplified by immunoSEQ multiplex PCR with 35 Vbeta forward and 13 Jbeta reverse primers.

For this clone: It has no known antigen specificity. The input lacks base qualities; no much larger clone sits a single base away.

Sequences MNHNS (CDR1) and SASEGT (CDR2) are obtained from the germline V gene. The CDR3, from cysteine to phenylalanine, totals 15 residues. Only the CDR3 DNA stays, 45 bases, in frame from base 1. Germline trimming amounts to 9 bases on V and 2 bases on J, with 11 as the count of junction bases outside the gene matches. General conclusions and limits of the study: Compared with normal scalp, lesional scalp, particularly in alopecia totalis/universalis, had higher clonality and more expanded CD8+ clones, which suggests antigenic drive. Because the treated cohort was small and included a single nonresponder, larger studies are needed to assess links between baseline CD8+ expansion and response. Shared TCR sequences between patients were less evident than in mice, which may be partly attributable to HLA diversity in the patient population. During tofacitinib treatment, many expanded lesional clones stuck around in both scalp and blood, and this persistence may partly explain why relapse happens after treatment is stopped. Scalp clonality and the number of expanded CD8+ clones among the top 100 scalp clones were significantly decreased by tofacitinib. Unlike mouse skin, which is dominated by gammadelta T cells, normal human skin has resident alphabeta T cells that are also sequenced, and this complicates analysis of the scalp TCR repertoire.

What this sample's treatment or condition label stands for: oral pan-JAK inhibitor, 5-10 mg twice daily. Lesional scalp punch biopsies and peripheral blood were collected from alopecia areata patients. After PBMCs were isolated by density centrifugation and stained for CD3, CD4 and CD8, a FACSAria was used to sort CD4+ and CD8+ T cells. Libraries came from the immunoSEQ multiplex PCR assay. RNA was extracted from all samples and reverse transcribed into cDNA, which served as template for TCR sequencing. SuperScript III was used to make first-strand cDNA, primed with a 2:1 mix of oligo-dT and random hexamers. A synthetic immune receptor repertoire was used to gauge amplification bias, and whatever bias remained was removed computationally. Under the source paper's analysis protocol: Raw reads were preprocessed to remove errors, and CDR3 was defined according to IMGT conventions as the region from the conserved cysteine to phenylalanine. Clonality was computed by normalizing Shannon entropy by log2 of the number of productive unique TCRs and subtracting the result from 1. Whether each scalp clone was CD4 or CD8 was inferred by checking scalp TCRbeta sequences against the CD4 and CD8 repertoires from sorted blood. The source is immuneACCESS, and TCRdb retained only in-frame sequences with V and J called. Part of the clones is not carried over; for the studies checked, unresolved V genes explain less than half of this, and the remainder is unexplained. That table supplies the V and J calls and clone size; D and trimming were determined from the DNA. Present in this sample are about 200,000 clones, less than 70% of which were seen just once. The ten largest make up roughly 1.3% of the sample.

The chain is made from TRBV6-1 and TRBJ2-3, with 7 middle bases fitting TRBD1. This receptor was taken from a human donor with alopecia areata. Here the sequenced sample was CD4+ T cells sorted from blood, taken around week 49, from a patient treated with tofacitinib. The CDR3 loop reads CASVLQGTFTDTQYF. DNA sequence: TGTGCCAGTGTGTTACAGGGGACCTTCACAGATACGCAGTATTTT.